This T cell receptor (beta chain) was obtained from a study of T-cell memory formation after mild COVID-19. Study-wide results and limits: Balance between CD4 and CD8 was seen in clones contracting day 15 to 85, and a CD4+ lean was seen in later expanders. In pre-infection memory, a portion of responding clones appeared, which suggested that cross-reactive memory joined.

TCRdb re-derived calls from the 5' RACE reads in MiXCR, one entry per CDR3 protein. The sample has about 270,000 distinct CDR3 sequences, 16% seen once; the top ten hold roughly 21%. This clonotype showed up just a few times. Its target is not known. The sequence derives from a man between 18 and 29 years old who had mild COVID-19 (a few samples of this study predate the infection). Cell type and time point are not known. The sample comprised PBMCs or a T cell subset sorted from them (not recorded which).

The CDR3 nucleotides are TGTGCCAGCAGCTTAGGGGCCGTCTATGGCTACACCTTC. Encoded protein: CASSLGAVYGYTF. The chain combines TRBV7-2 with TRBJ1-2, with no clear D. This CDR3 is built from 13 residues. CDR1 and CDR2 from the germline V gene are SGHTA and FQGNSA. V lost 1 base and J 4 bases, leaving 7 bases between the germline ends.